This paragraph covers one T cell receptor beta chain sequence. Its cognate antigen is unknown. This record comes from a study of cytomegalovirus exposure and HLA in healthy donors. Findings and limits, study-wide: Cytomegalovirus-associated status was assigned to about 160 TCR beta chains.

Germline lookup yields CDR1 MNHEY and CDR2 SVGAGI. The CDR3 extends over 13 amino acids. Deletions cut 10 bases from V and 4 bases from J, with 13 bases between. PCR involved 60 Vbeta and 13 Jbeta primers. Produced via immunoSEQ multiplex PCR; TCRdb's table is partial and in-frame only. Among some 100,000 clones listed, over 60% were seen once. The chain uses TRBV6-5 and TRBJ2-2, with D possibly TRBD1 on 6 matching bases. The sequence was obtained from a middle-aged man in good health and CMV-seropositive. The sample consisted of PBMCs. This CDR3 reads CAIKTGGTGELFF. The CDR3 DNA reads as TGTGCCATCAAGACAGGAGGCACCGGGGAGCTGTTTTTT.